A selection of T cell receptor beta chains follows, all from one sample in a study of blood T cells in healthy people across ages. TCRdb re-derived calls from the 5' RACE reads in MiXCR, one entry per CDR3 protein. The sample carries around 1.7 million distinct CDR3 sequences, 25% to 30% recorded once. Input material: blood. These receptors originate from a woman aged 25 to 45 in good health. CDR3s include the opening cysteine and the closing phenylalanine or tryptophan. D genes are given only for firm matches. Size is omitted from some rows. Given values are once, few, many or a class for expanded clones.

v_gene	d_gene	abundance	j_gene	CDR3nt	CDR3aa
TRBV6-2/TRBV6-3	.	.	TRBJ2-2	TGTGCCAGCAGTCTACAGGGTACCGCCGGGGAGCTGTTTTTT	CASSLQGTAGELFF
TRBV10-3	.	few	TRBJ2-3	TGTGCCATCAGTGAGAGGAGGGGGAGGGATACGCAGTATTTT	CAISERRGRDTQYF
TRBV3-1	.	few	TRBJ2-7	TGTGCCAGCAGCCCACAGACCGTTACCTACGAGCAGTACTTC	CASSPQTVTYEQYF
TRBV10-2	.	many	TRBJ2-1	TGCGCCAGCAGTGTGATTGGCGTCCAGCGCTCCTACAATGAGCAGTTCTTC	CASSVIGVQRSYNEQFF
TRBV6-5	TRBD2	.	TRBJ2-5	TGTGCCAGCAGTACGTCCGATAGCGGGGGGAAAGAGACCCAGTACTTC	CASSTSDSGGKETQYF
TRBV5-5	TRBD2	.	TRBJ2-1	TGTGCCAGCAGCTTACCGGGACTAGCGTCGGTTGAGCAGTTCTTC	CASSLPGLASVEQFF
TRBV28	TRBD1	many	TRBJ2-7	TGTGCCAGCAGTCCCTGGACAGGCGAGCAGTACTTC	CASSPWTGEQYF
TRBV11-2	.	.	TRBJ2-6	TGTGCCTGCAGCTTACTGGGCACTGGGGCCAACGTCCTGACTTTC	CACSLLGTGANVLTF
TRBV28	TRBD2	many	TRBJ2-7	TGTGCCAGCAGGTCCACTAGCGGGCCCTTTTACGAGCAGTACTTC	CASRSTSGPFYEQYF
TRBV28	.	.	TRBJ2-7	TGTGCCAGCAGCCTCACTGTGGGGGGATCCTACGAGCAGTACTTC	CASSLTVGGSYEQYF
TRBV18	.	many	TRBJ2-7	TGTGCCAGCTCGCCCGATTATACGACCTACGAGCAGTACTTC	CASSPDYTTYEQYF
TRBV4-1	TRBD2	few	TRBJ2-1	TGCGCCAGCAGCCAAGATGGGGGACTAGCGGCCAATGAGCAGTTCTTC	CASSQDGGLAANEQFF
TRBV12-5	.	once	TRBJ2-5	TGTGCTAGTGGTTCCCGGACTGGTAGCGGGACCCAGTACTTC	CASGSRTGSGTQYF
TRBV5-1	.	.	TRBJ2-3	TGCGCCAGCAGCTTCGAGGGACTCCGCACAGATACGCAGTATTTT	CASSFEGLRTDTQYF
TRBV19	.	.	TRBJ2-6	TGTGCCAGTAGTGGAAGACGGGGACCCGGGGCCAACGTCCTGACTTTC	CASSGRRGPGANVLTF
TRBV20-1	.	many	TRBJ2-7	TGCAGTGCTAGCCCGTCCGGACGCGGCTACGAGCAGTACTTC	CSASPSGRGYEQYF
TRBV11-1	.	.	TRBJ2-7	TGTGCCAGCAGATATGGGACGGGCGCCAACTACGAGCAGTACTTC	CASRYGTGANYEQYF
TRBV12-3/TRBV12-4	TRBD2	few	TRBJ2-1	TGTGCCAGCAGCCGCCCGGCTAGCGGGGGGCCTTACAATGAGCAGTTCTTC	CASSRPASGGPYNEQFF
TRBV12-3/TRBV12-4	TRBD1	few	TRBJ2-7	TGTGCCAGCAGTTTACGGGCAGGGGGCGGGGACGAGCAGTACTTC	CASSLRAGGGDEQYF
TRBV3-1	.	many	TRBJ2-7	TGTGCCAGCAGCCAAGGCGGGACCAAGCAGTACTTC	CASSQGGTKQYF
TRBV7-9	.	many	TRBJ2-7	TGTGCCAGCAGCGCCCGGGATCTAACCTACGAGCAGTACTTC	CASSARDLTYEQYF
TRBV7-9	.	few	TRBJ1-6	TGTACCAGCAGCGCACAGGGACTGAATTCACCCCTCCACTTT	CTSSAQGLNSPLHF
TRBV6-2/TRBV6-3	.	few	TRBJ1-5	TGTGCCAGCAGTGACCCGTCTCAGCCCCAGCATTTT	CASSDPSQPQHF
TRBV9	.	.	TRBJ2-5	TGTGCCAGCAGCGTAGCTGTCCAAGAGACCCAGTACTTC	CASSVAVQETQYF
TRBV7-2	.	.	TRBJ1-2	TGTGCCAGCAGCTTTCCTAAGGGACAAGTCTATGGCTACACCTTC	CASSFPKGQVYGYTF
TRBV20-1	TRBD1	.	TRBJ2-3	TGCAGTGTTAGTCGGGACAGGATCACAGATACGCAGTATTTT	CSVSRDRITDTQYF
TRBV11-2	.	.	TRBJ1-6	TGTGCCAGCAGGGGGATCAGGAGCTCCTATAATTCACCCCTCCACTTT	CASRGIRSSYNSPLHF
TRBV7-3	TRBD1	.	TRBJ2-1	TGTGCCAGCAGCCCCACCCCAGGGGGTAGTCGCAATGAGCAGTTCTTC	CASSPTPGGSRNEQFF
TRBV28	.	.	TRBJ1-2	TGTGCCAGCAGCCCCCCGGGTCAGACCCTGACCTATGGCTACACCTTC	CASSPPGQTLTYGYTF
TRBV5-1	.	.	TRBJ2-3	TGCGCCAGCAGCTCCAACGCCGAGCAGGGTACGCAGTATTTT	CASSSNAEQGTQYF
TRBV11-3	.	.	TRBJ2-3	TGTGGCAGCAGCCTAGGGGTAGGGAGCACAGATACGCAGTATTTT	CGSSLGVGSTDTQYF
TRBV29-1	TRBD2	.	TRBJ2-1	TGCAGCGTTATAAAGACTAGCGGGGGGCAATGGGATGAGCAGTTCTTC	CSVIKTSGGQWDEQFF
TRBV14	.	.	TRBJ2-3	TGTGCCAGCAGCCAAGAGGCGGGGTCAGATACGCAGTATTTT	CASSQEAGSDTQYF
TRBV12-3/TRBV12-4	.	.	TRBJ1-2	TGTGCCAGCAGTTTTACGGACTACTATGGCTACACCTTC	CASSFTDYYGYTF
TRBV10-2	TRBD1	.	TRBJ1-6	TGCGCCAGCAGTGAGTGGACAGGTACGGGATCACCCCTCCACTTT	CASSEWTGTGSPLHF